This T cell receptor (beta chain) originates from a study of PD-L1 blockade in urothelial cancer. Study context: Atezolizumab therapy began for patients in the mid-2010s, dosed at 1,200 mg intravenously every 3 weeks. Each blood sample yielded a median of 141,255 T cells.

Patients had locally advanced or metastatic urothelial carcinoma. V lost 4 bases and J lost 7; bases outside the gene matches: 5. Looked up from germline, CDR1 is LNHDA and CDR2 is SQIVND (reference sequence). The CDR3 consists of 14 residues. The data were produced by immunoSEQ multiplex PCR, yet TCRdb's version contains in-frame clones alone and is incomplete. Of 35,000 to 45,000 clones in the sample, around 82% were seen once. This clone was counted only a few times. This sequence was found in a man between 60 and 75 years old with urothelial cancer. The specimen comprised PBMCs, sampled around atezolizumab (anti-PD-L1) treatment. The V gene is TRBV19, the J gene TRBJ1-5, with 9 bases matching TRBD1. CDR3 loop: CASSTRDRDQPQHF. The CDR3 DNA is TGTGCCAGTAGTACGAGGGACAGGGACCAGCCCCAGCATTTT.